The 5 T cell receptor beta chains below come from one sample, sequenced in a study of blood T cell repertoires in COVID-19. Clones were sequenced by immunoSEQ multiplex PCR, and TCRdb holds only the in-frame ones, with some missing. The data show some 200,000 clones, around 84% seen once. Sequencing was carried out using peripheral blood. The receptors shown here come from a man aged 45 to 65 with acute or convalescent COVID-19.

There are a few counts of this clone. The CDR3 region has the DNA TGTGCCAGCAGCCCGAACCGGGCGGGGAACACTGAAGCTTTCTTT. Translation: CASSPNRAGNTEAFF. The rearrangement uses TRBV7-9 and TRBJ1-1; no reliable D call. V shed 5 bases and J shed 1 base, with 14 bases lying between them. The CDR3 covers 15 residues. The germline gives CDR1 SEHNR, CDR2 FQNEAQ (reference sequence).

The J gene is TRBJ1-2, the V gene TRBV7-2, with D possibly being TRBD1 (6 bases). CDR3 length equals 15 residues. V shed 6 bases and J shed 8 bases, with 22 bases lying between them. Germline CDR1 SGHTA, CDR2 FQGNSA. Here the CDR3 reads CASSSFLGQRSGYTF. CDR3 in DNA: TGTGCCAGCAGTTCGTTTCTCGGACAGAGGAGCGGCTACACCTTC.

The table lists this clone with a count of one. This sequence joins TRBV6-6 and TRBJ1-2; maybe TRBD1 (5 bases). V was clipped by 4 bases and J by 5 bases, with 8 bases between them. The CDR3 extends over 12 amino acids. Looked up from germline, CDR1 is MNHNY and CDR2 is SVGAGI (reference sequence). CDR3 in amino acids: CASSSDSYGYTF. The CDR3 DNA reads TGTGCCAGCAGTTCCGACAGTTATGGCTACACCTTC.

The chain joins TRBV6-6 to TRBJ1-1; 9 nucleotides align to TRBD1. V shed 10 bases, J shed 5 bases, and the junction held 11 bases outside the gene matches. The CDR3 totals 14 residues. Germline lookup yields CDR1 MNHNY and CDR2 SVGAGI (reference sequence). As DNA, the CDR3 is TGTGCCATAAGGCGTGACAGGGGGAGAACTGAAGCTTTCTTT. Its translation is CAIRRDRGRTEAFF.

V is TRBV19 and J is TRBJ1-3; 7 bases are shared with TRBD1. This CDR3 spans 19 amino acids. J gave up 2 bases and V 6 bases, and 19 bases lay outside the gene matches. Germline V lookup: CDR1 LNHDA, CDR2 SQIVND (reference sequence). The CDR3: CASSPGGIYRGQAGNTIYF. The DNA for the CDR3 is TGTGCCAGTAGCCCTGGAGGGATATACAGGGGCCAGGCTGGAAACACCATATATTTT.